The 28 T cell receptor beta chains below were found in one sample sequenced in a study of cytomegalovirus exposure and HLA in healthy donors. Primers included in the PCR were 60 Vbeta and 13 Jbeta primers. Profiled with immunoSEQ multiplex PCR; TCRdb holds only in-frame clones, not every one. The table lists around 190,000 clones, around 90% of them singletons. What was sequenced was PBMCs. The origin of the receptors is a woman aged 18-29 years in good health and CMV-seronegative.

V is TRBV5-4 and J is TRBJ2-3, with 8 positions matching TRBD1. This CDR3 comprises 12 residues. CDR1 is SGHNT and CDR2 is YYREEE in the germline V gene (reference sequence). The J segment lost 6 bases and the V segment lost 4 bases, leaving 1 base of the junction unmatched. The CDR3 spells CASSGDRDTQYF. The CDR3 region has the DNA TGTGCCAGCAGCGGGGACAGGGATACGCAGTATTTT.

This chain connects TRBV4-1 to TRBJ1-5, with TRBD1 matching 9 bases. The ends lost 1 base at V and 6 bases at J; junction bases unmatched: 4. The CDR3 spans 15 residues. Germline assignment: CDR1 MGHRA and CDR2 YSYEKL. The CDR3 is CASSQGQGVFQPQHF. The CDR3 region has the DNA TGCGCCAGCAGCCAAGGACAGGGGGTATTTCAGCCCCAGCATTTT.

The chain links TRBV7-9 to TRBJ2-7, with D possibly TRBD1 on 6 matching bases. Germline assignment: CDR1 SEHNR and CDR2 FQNEAQ (reference sequence). V was trimmed by 3 bases and J by 3 bases, leaving 18 bases between them. This CDR3 spans 16 amino acids. The CDR3 sequence: CASSFVGFRDIYEQYF. CDR3 sequence (DNA): TGTGCCAGCAGCTTCGTGGGGTTCAGGGACATCTACGAGCAGTACTTC.

This chain joins TRBV19 and TRBJ1-5; 7 bases agree with TRBD1. The trim removed 5 bases at V and 4 bases at J, leaving 5 bases unmatched. Germline values: CDR1 LNHDA, CDR2 SQIVND (reference sequence). The CDR3 length is 14 residues. This CDR3 reads CASSGRGSNQPQHF. CDR3 sequence (DNA): TGTGCCAGTAGTGGCAGGGGGTCAAATCAGCCCCAGCATTTT.

V gene TRBV25-1 combines with J gene TRBJ1-1; 8 bases map to TRBD1. The V segment lost 8 bases and the J segment 3 bases; nucleotides outside the gene matches: 11. This CDR3 comprises 15 residues. CDR1 and CDR2 (germline): MGHDK, SYGVNS. In DNA, the CDR3 is TGTGCCAGCGGGGACGACAGGGGAGGGGACACTGAAGCTTTCTTT. Its translation: CASGDDRGGDTEAFF. The full variable domain, rest sourced from reference TRBV25-1 and TRBJ1-1, is EADIYQTPRYLVIGTGKKITLECSQTMGHDKMYWYQQDPGMELHLIHYSYGVNSTEKGDLSSESTVSRIRTEHFPLTLESARPSHTSQYLCASGDDRGGDTEAFFGQGTRLTVV.

The genes are TRBV5-4 and TRBJ2-3; 11 bases are a match to TRBD2. The J segment lost 4 bases and the V segment lost 2 bases, leaving 3 bases of the junction unmatched. CDR3 length equals 15 residues. Per germline, CDR1 SGHNT and CDR2 YYREEE (reference sequence). The CDR3 DNA sequence: TGTGCCAGCAGCTTCCCGGGACTAGCGGCAGATACGCAGTATTTT. Its protein is CASSFPGLAADTQYF.

The sample holds a few counts of this clone. The V call is TRBV4-1, the J call TRBJ1-3, with 9 bases fitting TRBD1. The V and J ends lost 2 bases and 3 bases, in that order; junction bases with no gene match: 5. The germline gives CDR1 MGHRA, CDR2 YSYEKL. CDR3 size: 16 residues. In nucleotides, the CDR3 is TGCGCCAGCAGCCAACCCACAGGGGGCGATGGAAACACCATATATTTT. This sequence encodes CASSQPTGGDGNTIYF.

V gene TRBV4-3 combines with J gene TRBJ2-5; 9 bases fit TRBD1. The last part of the DNA fits TRBJ2-7 better; the J call may be wrong. The CDR3 sequence is 17 residues long. The germline V gene encodes CDR1 LGHNA and CDR2 YSLEER. In DNA form, the CDR3 reads TGCGCCAGCAGCCAAGCGACCCTACAGGGGGCGCGGGGCGAGCAGTACTTC. It encodes CASSQATLQGARGEQYF.

The chain has TRBV30 and TRBJ1-2; 8 positions match TRBD1. V lost 2 bases to trimming and J lost 8 bases; unmatched junction nucleotides: 4. The CDR3 spans 12 residues. The germline CDR1 and CDR2 sequences are GTSNPN and SVGIG (reference sequence). The CDR3 DNA reads TGTGCCTGGAGTACCGGACAGGGCGGCTACACCTTC. It translates to CAWSTGQGGYTF.

V gene TRBV5-1 combines with J gene TRBJ2-5; D is perhaps TRBD1 (5 bases). This CDR3 has 12 residues. V was clipped by 4 bases and J by 2 bases, with 6 bases between them. The germline CDR1 and CDR2 sequences are SGHRS and YFSETQ. Written as DNA, the CDR3 is TGCGCCAGCAGCAGGGGTCAAGAGACCCAGTACTTC. This gives the protein CASSRGQETQYF.

The V call is TRBV5-1, the J call TRBJ2-5, with TRBD1 matching 10 bases. CDR3 size: 18 residues. V shed 4 bases and J 5 bases; nucleotides not matched to a gene: 17. CDR1 and CDR2 (germline): SGHRS, YFSETQ. This chain's CDR3 is CASSPGSRGQGFRETQYF. The CDR3, as DNA: TGCGCCAGCAGCCCGGGGTCGCGGGGACAGGGGTTCCGGGAGACCCAGTACTTC.

The table lists this clone with a few counts. The chain is built from TRBV11-3 and TRBJ1-1, with 9 bases fitting TRBD1. Germline trimming cut 3 bases from V and 5 bases from J; bases unmatched to any gene: 1. The CDR3 covers 13 residues. Germline CDR1 SGHNT, CDR2 YENEEA. Here the CDR3 reads CASSFGQGTEAFF. CDR3 DNA sequence: TGTGCCAGCAGCTTCGGACAGGGGACTGAAGCTTTCTTT.

The chain uses TRBV7-2 and TRBJ1-5, with TRBD1 matching 8 bases. The CDR3 spans 17 residues. The germline V gene has CDR1 SGHTA and CDR2 FQGNSA. The junction had 9 bases not matched to a gene; V was cut back by 1 base and J by 4 bases. The CDR3 protein is CASSLGQGQFGNQPQHF. The CDR3 bases are TGTGCCAGCAGCTTAGGACAGGGGCAATTCGGGAATCAGCCCCAGCATTTT. Variable domain in full (rest from reference TRBV7-2 and TRBJ1-5): GAGVSQSPSNKVTEKGKDVELRCDPISGHTALYWYRQSLGQGLEFLIYFQGNSAPDKSGLPSDRFSAERTGGSVSTLTIQRTQQEDSAVYLCASSLGQGQFGNQPQHFGDGTRLSIL.

This clone was observed once. The chain uses TRBV27 and TRBJ2-1, with D possibly matching TRBD2 (5 bases). V lost 0 bases, J lost 4 bases, and 13 bases lay in between. Germline CDR1 MNHEY, CDR2 SMNVEV (reference sequence). This CDR3 spans 16 amino acids. CDR3 region: CASSLSAGETYNEQFF. CDR3 nucleotide sequence: TGTGCCAGCAGTTTATCGGCCGGGGAGACATACAATGAGCAGTTCTTC.

This sequence joins TRBV7-9 and TRBJ1-6; 7 positions match TRBD1. Germline CDR1 and CDR2: SEHNR and FQNEAQ (reference sequence). The V segment lost 3 bases and the J segment 9 bases; nucleotides outside the gene matches: 5. This CDR3 is 14 amino acids long. The CDR3 DNA follows: TGTGCCAGCAGCTTTCGTCAGGGGGGTTCACCCCTCCACTTT. Translated, it gives CASSFRQGGSPLHF.

This chain links TRBV4-3 with TRBJ1-1; D unresolved. This CDR3 comprises 16 residues. The V gene lost 0 bases and the J gene lost 1 base, with 12 bases spanning the gap. Germline V gene sequence: CDR1 LGHNA, CDR2 YSLEER. The chain's CDR3 is CASSQESWAGNTEAFF. The CDR3 region has the DNA TGCGCCAGCAGCCAAGAAAGTTGGGCGGGGAACACTGAAGCTTTCTTT.

The genes are TRBV2 and TRBJ2-1; D uncertain. In germline, CDR1 is SNHLY, CDR2 FYNNEI. V was shortened by 8 bases and J by 2 bases, with 7 bases between the two germline ends. The CDR3 is 12 residues long. CDR3 in amino acids: CASPVPYNEQFF. CDR3 in DNA: TGTGCCAGCCCTGTCCCCTACAATGAGCAGTTCTTC.

V is TRBV4-2 and J is TRBJ2-2; 7 bases align to TRBD2. Germline V gives CDR1 LGHNA, CDR2 YNFKEQ. With V trimmed by 1 base and J by 0 bases, 5 bases remained unmatched. The CDR3 is made up of 17 amino acids. In nucleotides, the CDR3 is TGTGCCAGCAGCCAAGGCCCGGCGGGGGCGAACACCGGGGAGCTGTTTTTT. Its protein product is CASSQGPAGANTGELFF.

The rearrangement joins TRBV11-3 to TRBJ1-3; D is possibly TRBD1 (5 bases). This CDR3 is built from 18 residues. V lost 5 bases, J lost 0 bases, and 20 bases lay in between. The V gene's germline CDR1 is SGHNT and CDR2 YENEEA. DNA of the CDR3: TGTGCCAGCAGCCCAATGGGGCTCCCCAGTCTCTCTGGAAACACCATATATTTT. Its translation is CASSPMGLPSLSGNTIYF.

The chain combines TRBV29-1 with TRBJ1-2; TRBD1 matches 11 bases. V was pared by 5 bases and J by 6 bases, with 8 bases of the junction left unmatched. The CDR3 is made up of 14 amino acids. Germline assignment: CDR1 SQVTM and CDR2 ANQGSEA. CDR3 nucleotides: TGCAGCGTTTCCGGACAGGGGGCCAAGGATGGCTACACCTTC. Encoded protein: CSVSGQGAKDGYTF.

The CDR3 is CASGGWEQYF. For the CDR3, the DNA is TGTGCCAGCGGCGGGTGGGAGCAGTACTTC. The genes are TRBV2 and TRBJ2-5; D possibly corresponds to TRBD2 (5 bases). The CDR3 is 10 amino acids. V dropped 8 bases and J dropped 11 bases, with 12 bases sitting between them. CDR1 and CDR2 from the germline V gene are SNHLY and FYNNEI.

The chain links TRBV4-3 to TRBJ2-1; 8 bases map to TRBD2. This CDR3 contains 16 residues. Per the germline V gene, CDR1 is LGHNA and CDR2 is YSLEER. With V trimmed by 4 bases and J by 5 bases, 10 bases remained unmatched. In DNA form, the CDR3 reads TGCGCCAGCAGCCTAGGGTACCGGGAGGGTAACAATGAGCAGTTCTTC. It specifies CASSLGYREGNNEQFF.

The chain combines TRBV30 with TRBJ2-1; TRBD2 aligns across 10 bases. Germline CDR1 and CDR2: GTSNPN and SVGIG (reference sequence). V dropped 1 base and J dropped 10; count of bases not matched to a gene: 7. The CDR3 loop spans 14 amino acids. CDR3 in amino acids: CAWSALAGAGEQFF. DNA of the CDR3: TGTGCCTGGAGTGCCCTAGCGGGGGCGGGGGAGCAGTTCTTC.

V gene TRBV30 combines with J gene TRBJ1-1; no firm D call. This CDR3 comprises 12 residues. Trimming cost V 7 bases and J 5 bases, with 14 bases left between them. CDR1 and CDR2 from the germline V gene are GTSNPN and SVGIG (reference sequence). The CDR3 reads CASTVSGTEAFF. The CDR3 DNA sequence: TGTGCCTCCACAGTTTCTGGGACTGAAGCTTTCTTT.

A note on this clone: Germline is not matched at one junction end, which may reflect a read error. Within the sample, other DNA sequences also encode this same CDR3. Written as DNA, the CDR3 is TGCGCCAGCATTATCGGGGGGATTACAGGCTACACCTTC. It specifies CASIIGGITGYTF. The chain joins TRBV6-1 to TRBJ1-2; a weak D match, TRBD1 (5 bases). Germline loops: CDR1 MNHNS, CDR2 SASEGT. CDR3 length: 13 amino acids.

The chain employs TRBV6-5 and TRBJ2-5; perhaps TRBD2 as D (7 bases). V lost 6 bases, J lost 2 bases, and 16 bases lay in between. This CDR3 is 15 amino acids long. Looked up from germline, CDR1 is MNHEY and CDR2 is SVGAGI. Here the CDR3 DNA reads TGTGCCAGCAGCTCGGCGGGGGCCGGGCAAGAGACCCAGTACTTC. Protein product: CASSSAGAGQETQYF.

The chain uses TRBV11-2 and TRBJ2-7, with a possible D match to TRBD2 (6 bases). Trimming took 4 bases from V and 2 from J, leaving 12 bases between them. Germline lookup yields CDR1 SGHAT and CDR2 FQNNGV. CDR3 length equals 14 residues. CDR3 nucleotide sequence: TGTGCCAGCAGCTCGGGGACTGGAGCCTACGAGCAGTACTTC. This translates into CASSSGTGAYEQYF.

The chain carries TRBV5-1 and TRBJ1-4, with TRBD1 matching over 9 bases. Per germline, CDR1 SGHRS and CDR2 YFSETQ. V dropped 4 bases and J dropped 8; count of bases not matched to a gene: 12. This CDR3 comprises 16 residues. The CDR3 bases are TGCGCCAGCAGCGCCCCAGAGGGACAGGGAGGGGAAAAACTGTTTTTT. Its protein product is CASSAPEGQGGEKLFF.